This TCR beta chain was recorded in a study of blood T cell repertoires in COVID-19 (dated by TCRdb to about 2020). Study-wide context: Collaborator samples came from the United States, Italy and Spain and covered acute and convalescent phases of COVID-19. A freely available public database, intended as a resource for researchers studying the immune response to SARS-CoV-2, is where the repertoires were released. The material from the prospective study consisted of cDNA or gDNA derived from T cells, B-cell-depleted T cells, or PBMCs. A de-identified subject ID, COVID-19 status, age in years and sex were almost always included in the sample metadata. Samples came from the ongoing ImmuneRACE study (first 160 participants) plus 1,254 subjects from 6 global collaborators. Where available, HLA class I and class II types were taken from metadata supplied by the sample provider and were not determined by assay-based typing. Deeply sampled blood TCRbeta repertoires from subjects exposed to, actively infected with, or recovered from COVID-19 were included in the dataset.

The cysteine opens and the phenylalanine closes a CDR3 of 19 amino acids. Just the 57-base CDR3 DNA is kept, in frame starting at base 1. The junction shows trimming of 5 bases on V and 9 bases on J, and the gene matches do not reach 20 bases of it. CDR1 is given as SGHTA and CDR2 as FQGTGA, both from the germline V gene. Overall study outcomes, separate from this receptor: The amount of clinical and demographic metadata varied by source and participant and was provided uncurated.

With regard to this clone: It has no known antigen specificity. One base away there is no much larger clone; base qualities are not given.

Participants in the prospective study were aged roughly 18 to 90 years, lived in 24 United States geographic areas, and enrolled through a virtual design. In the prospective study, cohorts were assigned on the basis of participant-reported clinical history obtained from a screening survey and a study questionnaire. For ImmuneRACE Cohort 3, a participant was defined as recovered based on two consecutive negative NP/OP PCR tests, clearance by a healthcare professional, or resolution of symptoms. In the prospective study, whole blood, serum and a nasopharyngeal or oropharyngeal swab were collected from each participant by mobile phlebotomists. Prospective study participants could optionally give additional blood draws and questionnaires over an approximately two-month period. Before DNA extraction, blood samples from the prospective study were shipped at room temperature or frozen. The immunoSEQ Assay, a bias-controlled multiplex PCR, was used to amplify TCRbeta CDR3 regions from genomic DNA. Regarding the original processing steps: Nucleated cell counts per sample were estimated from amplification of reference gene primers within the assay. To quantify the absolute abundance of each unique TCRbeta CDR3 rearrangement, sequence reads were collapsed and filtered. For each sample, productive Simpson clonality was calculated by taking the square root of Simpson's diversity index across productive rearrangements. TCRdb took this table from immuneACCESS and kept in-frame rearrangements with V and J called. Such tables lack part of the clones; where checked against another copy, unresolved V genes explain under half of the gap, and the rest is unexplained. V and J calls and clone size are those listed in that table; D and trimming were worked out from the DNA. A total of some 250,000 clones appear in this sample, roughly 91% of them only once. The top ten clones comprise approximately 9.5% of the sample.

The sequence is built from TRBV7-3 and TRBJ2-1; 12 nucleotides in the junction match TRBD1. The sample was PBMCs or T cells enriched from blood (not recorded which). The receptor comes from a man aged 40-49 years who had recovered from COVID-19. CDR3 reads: CASSPSGTGGYGTFGEQFF. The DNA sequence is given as TGTGCCAGCAGCCCGTCCGGGACAGGGGGCTACGGGACGTTTGGTGAGCAGTTCTTC.